This TCR beta chain emerged from a study of shared clonotypes between healthy human individuals. This clone was found a few times. Produced via immunoSEQ multiplex PCR; TCRdb's table is partial and in-frame only. Here the sample spans over 1.5 million clones, about 98% being singletons. Sample: naive CD4+ T cells sorted from blood. The subset was: CD45RA+ positively selected. This receptor was identified in a man younger than 45 in good health.

CDR3 in DNA: TGTGCCAGCAGGACTACAGACTACACCTTC. It specifies CASRTTDYTF. This sequence joins TRBV6-6 and TRBJ1-2; no reliable D call. Germline values: CDR1 MNHNY, CDR2 SVGAGI (reference sequence). V lost 6 bases and J 10 bases, leaving 9 bases between the germline ends. CDR3 length: 10 amino acids.